This TCR beta chain was found in a study of blood T cell repertoires in COVID-19. Study-wide context: Spain, Italy and the United States supplied samples that represented acute and convalescent COVID-19.

The CDR3 contains 15 residues. CDR1 and CDR2 (germline): KGHSH, LQKENI. Of note for this clone: The junction departs from germline at one end; a sequencing error may be responsible.

Data came from immunoSEQ multiplex PCR; TCRdb stores just in-frame clones and leaves some out. The sample shows over 110,000 clones, over 75% of them seen only once. The sequence was obtained from a man aged 45-65 years in a cohort exposed to, infected with or recovered from COVID-19 (not recorded which). The J gene is TRBJ1-1, the V gene TRBV18; D is possibly TRBD1 (5 bases). What was sequenced was PBMCs or T cells enriched from blood (not recorded which). The DNA of the CDR3 is TGTGCCAGCTCACCCGGCAGGATATGGGGCACTGAATCTTTCTTT. Encoded protein: CASSPGRIWGTESFF.